This is a list of T cell receptor beta chains from one sample in a study of T-cell memory formation after mild COVID-19. TCRdb re-analysed the 5' RACE reads in MiXCR, keeping a single row per CDR3 protein. The table records 400,000 to 550,000 distinct CDR3 sequences, around a quarter of them present only once. Sequencing used PBMCs or a T cell subset sorted from them (not recorded which). The receptors were sampled from an adult woman who had mild COVID-19 (a few samples of this study predate the infection). Cell type and time point are not known. The conserved cysteine and the conserved F or W are not part of the CDR3 here. Fields, in order: V gene, J gene, clone size, CDR3 protein. Clone size is given for some rows only: seen once, a few or many times, or a class if the clone is expanded.

TRBV15	TRBJ2-7	NA	ATSRDPGQVSYEQY
TRBV20-1	TRBJ2-7	NA	SARAFGLASSYEQY
TRBV29-1	TRBJ2-7	NA	SVEEEGTYEQY
TRBV9	TRBJ2-2	few	ASSVATGITGELF
TRBV23-1	TRBJ2-3	NA	ASSLAGGRRGTDTQY
TRBV6-1	TRBJ1-6	NA	ASSAGKQNSPLH
TRBV18	TRBJ2-7	NA	ASSPSRGYEQY
TRBV5-4	TRBJ1-2	few	ASSSTEFYGYT
TRBV5-1	TRBJ2-1	NA	ASRDEGNEQF
TRBV20-1	TRBJ1-1	few	SASGGANTEAF
TRBV29-1	TRBJ2-1	NA	SVDEQYNEQF
TRBV12-3/TRBV12-4	TRBJ2-3	few	ASSPTPRTDTQY
TRBV14	TRBJ2-6	NA	ASSKYGGANVLT
TRBV18	TRBJ2-7	NA	ASSPQDYEQY
TRBV3-1	TRBJ2-1	NA	ASSHRTGDYNEQF
TRBV24-1	TRBJ2-5	NA	ATSDLTSAQETQY
TRBV19	TRBJ1-1	few	ASSPATTGLTYTEAF
TRBV4-1	TRBJ2-1	NA	ASSLRGQGAKEYNEQF
TRBV24-1	TRBJ1-2	NA	ATSDRRGQDYGYT
TRBV7-9	TRBJ1-1	few	ASLPPGQGFTEAF
TRBV7-9	TRBJ2-6	NA	ASSNPGANVLT
TRBV14	TRBJ1-1	few	ASSQARMELNTEAF
TRBV24-1	TRBJ1-2	NA	ATSDDISRGYT
TRBV24-1	TRBJ2-1	few	ATSDPGQVVDEQF
TRBV11-2	TRBJ2-3	few	ASSFRGAGGLRDTQY
TRBV6-5	TRBJ2-2	few	ASSYSPGAGNTGELF
TRBV20-1	TRBJ2-4	NA	SARPMGAKNIQY
TRBV6-5	TRBJ2-3	few	ASSRRQAGLARTQY
TRBV7-3	TRBJ2-4	NA	ASSLTGPTKNIQY
TRBV19	TRBJ2-3	few	ASRSLGASGGSTDTQY
TRBV5-1	TRBJ1-2	NA	ASSWDRATYGYT
TRBV12-3/TRBV12-4	TRBJ1-2	NA	ASTPRVKSIKYGYT
TRBV7-9	TRBJ1-1	NA	ASSRGGIKNTEAF
TRBV3-1	TRBJ2-7	NA	ASSHGGRPYEQY
TRBV7-2	TRBJ2-3	NA	ASSLAASGWDTQY
TRBV24-1	TRBJ1-2	NA	ATSDPGVGGYT
TRBV9	TRBJ1-1	few	ASSVAGREAF
TRBV10-3	TRBJ2-5	NA	ATERGDGETQY
TRBV4-1	TRBJ2-1	NA	ASSQGTLGTGSH
TRBV20-1	TRBJ2-3	NA	REGSSHTDTQY
TRBV6-2/TRBV6-3	TRBJ1-1	NA	ASSHTGTGFIAAEAF
TRBV20-1	TRBJ1-4	NA	SARLGNEKLF
TRBV29-1	TRBJ2-2	NA	SVDRGHTGELF
TRBV20-1	TRBJ2-1	few	SAQDPRLAGVGNEQF
TRBV20-1	TRBJ2-1	NA	SVGSPYNEQF
TRBV4-1	TRBJ1-6	NA	ASSPVILSPLH
TRBV4-1	TRBJ2-3	NA	ASSQESGTGSRTDTQY
TRBV12-3/TRBV12-4	TRBJ2-7	NA	ASTYRGPYEQY
TRBV11-3	TRBJ2-1	NA	ASSPVAGVTYNEQF
TRBV20-1	TRBJ1-2	NA	SAWGSGLYGYT
TRBV12-3/TRBV12-4	TRBJ1-6	few	ASSRYNSPLH
TRBV29-1	TRBJ2-5	NA	SVGERGFTETQY
TRBV24-1	TRBJ1-2	NA	ATSDSRLTGAYGYT